This TCR beta chain was documented in a study of CD8 T cells in Susac syndrome. RNA in amounts of about 0.45 to 1 ug was reverse transcribed with random hexamers. The CDR3 of TCR beta was amplified by immunoSEQ multiplex PCR across 54 Vbeta and 13 Jbeta. MiXCR, run by TCRdb on the immunoSEQ multiplex PCR reads, gives a single entry per CDR3 protein. The repertoire holds about 60,000 distinct CDR3 sequences, with approximately 94% as singletons. This CDR3 has 14 amino acids. Germline V gives CDR1 SGHNT, CDR2 YYREEE (reference sequence). With 5 bases removed from V and 5 bases from J, the gap between germline ends came to 16 bases. Negative isolation yielded CD8+ and CD4+ T cells; FACS enriched TEMRA cells.

Sequencing was carried out using CD8+ T cells from PBMCs. The chain joins TRBV5-4 to TRBJ1-1; TRBD1 is a possible D gene (5 bases). This sequence originates from a human donor with multiple sclerosis. The CDR3: CASSEVRGETEAFF. Written as DNA, the CDR3 is TGTGCCAGCAGTGAGGTGCGGGGGGAAACTGAAGCTTTCTTT.